The 20 T cell receptor beta chains listed next were all sequenced from one sample in a study of shared clonotypes between healthy human individuals. The data were produced by immunoSEQ multiplex PCR, yet TCRdb's version contains in-frame clones alone and is incomplete. The sample carries 2,500,000 or so clones, roughly 92% recorded once. Input material: naive CD4+ T cells from PBMCs. Subset described: CD45RA+ positively selected. The receptors were sampled from a man aged 18 to 29 in good health. Some clones in this sample may be carry-over from other donors' samples.

V gene TRBV11-2 combines with J gene TRBJ2-5, with D perhaps assigned TRBD1 or TRBD2 (6 bases each). V lost 2 bases, J lost 6 bases, and 13 bases lay in between. CDR1 is SGHAT and CDR2 is FQNNGV in the germline V gene. This CDR3 has 14 residues. CDR3 loop: CASSLLGGLKTQYF. The CDR3, as DNA: TGTGCCAGCAGCTTACTGGGGGGCTTAAAGACCCAGTACTTC.

The chain is built from TRBV7-2 and TRBJ1-4; TRBD1 is a possible D gene (5 bases). Germline CDR1 reads SGHTA; CDR2 reads FQGNSA. CDR3 length equals 17 residues. V was shortened by 1 base and J by 8 bases, with 20 bases between the two germline ends. The CDR3 region has the DNA TGTGCCAGCAGCTTAGAGAGGGGACTGCGCACAGTGGAAAAACTGTTTTTT. Translating gives CASSLERGLRTVEKLFF.

The chain recombines TRBV7-9 with TRBJ1-1, with a tentative D call TRBD1 (5 bases). Germline V gene sequence: CDR1 SEHNR, CDR2 FQNEAQ (reference sequence). The CDR3 covers 13 residues. Trimming shortened V by 8 bases and J by 2 bases, and 12 bases separated the two germline ends. CDR3 residues: CASALRGNTEAFF. CDR3 in DNA: TGTGCCAGCGCGCTAAGGGGAAACACTGAAGCTTTCTTT.

V gene TRBV27 combines with J gene TRBJ2-7; 9 bases are shared with TRBD1. Trimming took 4 bases from V and 0 from J; bases not matched to a gene: 10. The CDR3 spans 17 residues. The germline CDR1 and CDR2 sequences are MNHEY and SMNVEV (reference sequence). The CDR3 loop reads CASSSAPGTGFSYEQYF. CDR3 DNA sequence: TGTGCCAGCAGTTCAGCTCCGGGGACAGGGTTCTCCTACGAGCAGTACTTC.

This chain links TRBV11-3 with TRBJ2-5; D is possibly TRBD1 (6 bases). Germline CDR1 reads SGHNT; CDR2 reads YENEEA. This CDR3 is built from 14 residues. The V end was cut by 4 bases, the J end by 4 bases, with 13 bases between. The CDR3 loop is CASSSRGSGETQYF. CDR3 DNA sequence: TGTGCCAGCAGCTCCAGGGGTTCGGGAGAGACCCAGTACTTC.

This sequence joins TRBV11-2 and TRBJ1-4; no definite D call. Germline V gives CDR1 SGHAT, CDR2 FQNNGV. This CDR3 spans 14 amino acids. Trimming removed 5 bases at V and 4 bases at J, with 11 bases between. The CDR3 coding sequence is TGTGCCAGCAGCGCGACGGCTCTTAATGAAAAACTGTTTTTT. This sequence encodes CASSATALNEKLFF.

The V and J genes are TRBV18 and TRBJ2-6; 12 nucleotides match TRBD1. Looked up from germline, CDR1 is KGHSH and CDR2 is LQKENI. Unmatched junction bases numbered 9, after V lost 5 bases and J lost 1 base. CDR3 length equals 19 residues. This CDR3 reads CASSSSGTGGESGANVLTF. As DNA, the CDR3 is TGTGCCAGCTCATCCTCCGGGACAGGGGGCGAGTCTGGGGCCAACGTCCTGACTTTC.

The chain combines TRBV19 with TRBJ1-2; 8 bases line up with TRBD1. This CDR3 is built from 15 residues. The trim removed 9 bases at V and 2 bases at J, leaving 11 bases unmatched. Germline assignment: CDR1 LNHDA and CDR2 SQIVND (reference sequence). The CDR3 loop reads CARRTITGGNYGYTF. CDR3 nucleotides: TGTGCCAGAAGAACTATTACAGGGGGGAACTATGGCTACACCTTC.

The V and J genes are TRBV7-2 and TRBJ2-1; no firm D call. Between the trimmed V and J ends, which lost 5 bases and 2 bases, there was a span of 10 bases. The CDR3 is 14 amino acids. The V gene's germline CDR1 is SGHTA and CDR2 FQGNSA. The CDR3 DNA reads TGTGCCAGCAGCCAGCAGATCGCCTACAATGAGCAGTTCTTC. Translated, it gives CASSQQIAYNEQFF.

This clone has only a few counts. The chain links TRBV14 to TRBJ2-1, with 7 bases identical to TRBD2. V dropped 6 bases and J dropped 6; count of bases not matched to a gene: 5. Per germline, CDR1 SGHDN and CDR2 FVKESK. This CDR3 region has 13 residues. The CDR3 loop reads CASSVGLVNEQFF. CDR3 sequence (DNA): TGTGCCAGCAGTGTCGGACTAGTCAATGAGCAGTTCTTC.

The chain has TRBV7-9 and TRBJ2-7; D unresolved. Trimming left V 1 base short and J 8 bases short, with 9 bases between. This CDR3 contains 12 residues. Germline V CDR1 and CDR2: SEHNR, FQNEAQ (reference sequence). Written as DNA, the CDR3 is TGTGCCAGCAGCTTAGGGGTCGGTCAGCAGTACTTC. Amino acids: CASSLGVGQQYF.

The V call is TRBV28, the J call TRBJ1-2; D remains unclear. V was trimmed by 7 bases and J by 3 bases, leaving 12 bases between them. The length of the CDR3 is 13 residues. Germline V gene sequence: CDR1 MDHEN, CDR2 SYDVKM. The CDR3 reads CASTLPGDYGYTF. CDR3 DNA: TGTGCCAGCACATTGCCGGGAGACTATGGCTACACCTTC.

Note on this clone: This specimen includes other DNA sequences encoding the same CDR3. This sequence joins TRBV11-2 and TRBJ1-1; 8 nucleotides agree with TRBD1. Trimming at V came to 5 bases and at J to 5 bases, leaving 4 bases not matched to a gene. This CDR3 has 13 amino acids. Germline values: CDR1 SGHAT, CDR2 FQNNGV. This CDR3 reads CASSLQGGTEAFF. The CDR3 region has the DNA TGTGCCAGCAGCCTACAGGGGGGGACTGAAGCTTTCTTT. The whole variable domain, remainder taken from reference TRBV11-2 and TRBJ1-1, is EAGVAQSPRYKIIEKRQSVAFWCNPISGHATLYWYQQILGQGPKLLIQFQNNGVVDDSQLPKDRFSAERLKGVDSTLKIQPAKLEDSAVYLCASSLQGGTEAFFGQGTRLTVV.

V and J are TRBV25-1 and TRBJ2-5, with 9 nucleotides matching TRBD1. The length of the CDR3 is 14 residues. Germline values: CDR1 MGHDK, CDR2 SYGVNS. V gave up 6 bases and J gave up 4 bases; unmatched junction bases: 6. The CDR3 region is CASRPTGGGETQYF. The CDR3 DNA sequence: TGTGCCAGCAGGCCTACAGGGGGCGGAGAGACCCAGTACTTC. Full variable domain (remainder filled in from reference TRBV25-1 and TRBJ2-5): EADIYQTPRYLVIGTGKKITLECSQTMGHDKMYWYQQDPGMELHLIHYSYGVNSTEKGDLSSESTVSRIRTEHFPLTLESARPSHTSQYLCASRPTGGGETQYFGPGTRLLVL.

The V call is TRBV6-5, the J call TRBJ2-5; possibly TRBD1 or TRBD2 for D (5 bases each). The CDR3 extends over 15 amino acids. Trimming shortened V by 4 bases and J by 6 bases, and 18 bases separated the two germline ends. Germline CDR1 is MNHEY and CDR2 is SVGAGI. This CDR3 reads CASSLGVLGQKTQYF. The CDR3 bases are TGTGCCAGCAGTTTGGGGGTGCTGGGTCAAAAGACCCAGTACTTC.

The chain joins TRBV7-9 to TRBJ1-3, with a possible D match to TRBD1 (5 bases). The V and J ends lost 5 bases and 0 bases respectively, with 11 bases between them. The CDR3 runs to 15 residues. The germline CDR1 and CDR2 sequences are SEHNR and FQNEAQ (reference sequence). In nucleotides, the CDR3 is TGTGCCAGCAGCCGGGCGGGGCACTCTGGAAACACCATATATTTT. The encoded protein is CASSRAGHSGNTIYF.

The V and J genes are TRBV5-8 and TRBJ2-4, with TRBD1 matching over 7 bases. Per germline, CDR1 SGHTS and CDR2 YDEGEE. This CDR3 is 13 amino acids long. Trimming removed 4 bases from V and 8 bases from J; junction bases left unmatched: 6. The CDR3, as DNA: TGTGCCAGCAGCCCTGACAGGGCGCACATTCAGTACTTC. This translates into CASSPDRAHIQYF.

The rearrangement uses TRBV6-5 and TRBJ2-7, with D tentatively TRBD1 (5 bases). The CDR3 runs 13 residues. Trimming shortened V by 4 bases and J by 4 bases, and 11 bases separated the two germline ends. Germline V gives CDR1 MNHEY, CDR2 SVGAGI. The CDR3 DNA is TGTGCCAGCAGTTCTGTGACAGCATACGAGCAGTACTTC. This encodes CASSSVTAYEQYF.

The genes are TRBV6-6 and TRBJ2-7, with 7 bases fitting TRBD1. V dropped 5 bases and J dropped 2; count of bases not matched to a gene: 6. Looked up from germline, CDR1 is MNHNY and CDR2 is SVGAGI (reference sequence). This CDR3 contains 14 residues. The CDR3 region has the DNA TGTGCCAGCAGTACCCGGGACAGTCCCTACGAGCAGTACTTC. Encoded protein: CASSTRDSPYEQYF.

V gene TRBV25-1 combines with J gene TRBJ2-7, with 7 bases matching TRBD2. CDR1 is MGHDK, CDR2 SYGVNS, per germline. CDR3 length: 11 residues. The ends lost 7 bases at V and 3 bases at J; junction bases unmatched: 0. In DNA, the CDR3 is TGTGCCAGCAAGCGGGACTACGAGCAGTACTTC. It is translated as CASKRDYEQYF.